This entry concerns a single TCR beta chain. The length of the CDR3 is 19 residues. Germline CDR1 SGHTA, CDR2 FQGNSA. The V segment lost 4 bases and the J segment 0 bases; nucleotides outside the gene matches: 15. In the original workflow: It was from reference gene primer amplification that nucleated cell counts were estimated. Repertoires were generated with immunoSEQ multiplex PCR, while TCRdb's copy carries only in-frame clones and drops some. The DNA was the basis for D and trimming; V, J and clone size are from that table. The sample has approximately 470,000 clones, about 85% seen once. This entry comes from a study of blood T cell repertoires in COVID-19. Study-wide background: Donors in the United States, Italy and Spain gave samples during acute or convalescent COVID-19.

The sample taken for sequencing was PBMCs or T cells enriched from blood (not recorded which). The V and J genes are TRBV7-2 and TRBJ2-3; TRBD2 matches at 8 bases. The TCR comes from a woman aged 18-30 years who had recovered from COVID-19. CDR3 residues: CASSSGGWSGLASTDTQYF. The CDR3, as DNA: TGTGCCAGCAGCTCGGGGGGGTGGTCCGGGTTAGCTAGCACAGATACGCAGTATTTT.